Each of the 4 T cell receptor beta chains below was sequenced from the same sample in a study of blood T cells in healthy people across ages. Primers used in a second PCR of roughly 6 to 12 cycles were a sample-barcoded 5' primer and a J-beta primer mix. Via MiXCR, TCRdb re-called the 5' RACE reads, giving one row per CDR3 protein. The sample lists around 970,000 distinct CDR3 sequences, roughly 51% seen once, with about 22% in the top ten. Sequenced: blood. The source of these receptors is a woman between 55 and 75 years old in good health.

This clonotype occurred once. The CDR3 nucleotides read TGTGCCAGCAGCCCGTCCCGCGTGGAGCAGTTCTTC. The encoded protein is CASSPSRVEQFF. The chain couples TRBV7-2 to TRBJ2-1; D uncertain. Between the trimmed V and J ends, which lost 5 bases and 10 bases, there was a span of 12 bases. Germline values: CDR1 SGHTA, CDR2 FQGNSA. This CDR3 comprises 12 residues.

V is TRBV29-1 and J is TRBJ2-7, with D maybe TRBD1 (8 bases). Germline CDR1 reads SQVTM; CDR2 reads ANQGSEA. The V and J ends lost 6 bases and 0 bases respectively, with 30 bases between them. The CDR3 has 19 amino acids. The DNA for the CDR3 is TGCAGCGTCGGGGGGTACAGGGGGAGCGGGCTAGCGGACTCCTACGAGCAGTACTTC. This translates into CSVGGYRGSGLADSYEQYF.

The V call is TRBV4-2, the J call TRBJ2-1, with D perhaps TRBD1 (6 bases). Trimming pared 2 bases from V and 10 bases from J, leaving 24 bases between. Germline lookup yields CDR1 LGHNA and CDR2 YNFKEQ. CDR3 length equals 17 residues. CDR3 residues: CASSQRGSGARDIEQFF. In DNA form, the CDR3 reads TGTGCCAGCAGCCAACGTGGGTCTGGGGCTCGGGACATCGAGCAGTTCTTC.

Only a few counts were recorded for this clonotype. This rearrangement joins TRBV7-9 to TRBJ2-3; 8 bases map to TRBD2. Germline lookup yields CDR1 SEHNR and CDR2 FQNEAQ (reference sequence). The CDR3 has 14 amino acids. The V and J ends lost 4 bases and 5 bases, in that order; junction bases with no gene match: 5. The chain's CDR3 is CASSSLAGGDTQYF. The CDR3 DNA sequence: TGTGCCAGCAGCTCTCTTGCGGGAGGAGATACGCAGTATTTT.